These 22 T cell receptor beta chains were sequenced from one sample in a study of blood T cell repertoires in COVID-19. The data were produced by immunoSEQ multiplex PCR, yet TCRdb's version contains in-frame clones alone and is incomplete. This sample has about 210,000 clones, with about 91% found just once. Sequencing input: peripheral blood. These receptors all come from a young man with acute or convalescent COVID-19.

The chain is built from TRBV6-1 and TRBJ1-5; D unclear. CDR3 length equals 19 residues. Germline values: CDR1 MNHNS, CDR2 SASEGT. V was pared by 0 bases and J by 2 bases, with 20 bases between. CDR3 nucleotides: TGTGCCAGCAGTGAAGCGCCCGGGAAAAGGAACCTACGCAATCAGCCCCAGCATTTT. It encodes CASSEAPGKRNLRNQPQHF.

The rearrangement joins TRBV11-3 to TRBJ2-7; possibly TRBD1 for D (7 bases). The CDR3 sequence is 16 residues long. Trimming pared 5 bases from V and 1 base from J, leaving 18 bases between. Germline V gene sequence: CDR1 SGHNT, CDR2 YENEEA. CDR3 sequence: CASSPGGWAGSYEQYF. CDR3 DNA: TGTGCCAGCAGCCCAGGGGGGTGGGCAGGGTCCTACGAGCAGTACTTC.

The chain has TRBV5-6 and TRBJ1-2; perhaps TRBD1 as D (5 bases). Per germline, CDR1 SGHDT and CDR2 YYEEEE. V shed 2 bases and J shed 8 bases, with 7 bases lying between them. The CDR3 is 11 residues long. This chain's CDR3 is CASSFDRGYTF. In nucleotides, the CDR3 is TGTGCCAGCAGCTTTGACAGAGGCTACACCTTC.

This chain joins TRBV5-1 and TRBJ2-7; D may be TRBD2 (6 bases). CDR3 length: 18 residues. Looked up from germline, CDR1 is SGHRS and CDR2 is YFSETQ. V was cut by 5 bases and J by 3 bases, with 27 bases left in between. The CDR3 loop is CASSEGRVTTSSVYEQYF. In nucleotides, the CDR3 is TGCGCCAGCAGTGAGGGAAGGGTTACTACTAGCAGCGTCTACGAGCAGTACTTC.

The chain employs TRBV5-1 and TRBJ2-3, with a weak D call TRBD2 (7 bases). CDR1 and CDR2 (germline): SGHRS, YFSETQ. This CDR3 spans 15 amino acids. The germline V and J ends were trimmed by 7 bases and 3 bases, with 18 bases remaining between them. The CDR3 here is CASCASGQNTDTQYF. The CDR3 region has the DNA TGCGCCAGCTGTGCTAGCGGACAGAATACAGATACGCAGTATTTT.

J is TRBJ2-6 and V is TRBV28; a possible D gene is TRBD1 (6 bases). The germline V gene has CDR1 MDHEN and CDR2 SYDVKM. The CDR3 covers 16 residues. The V and J ends lost 5 bases and 2 bases respectively, with 13 bases between them. The CDR3 loop reads CASSLTGNPGANVLTF. CDR3 nucleotides: TGTGCCAGCAGTCTAACAGGGAACCCTGGGGCCAACGTCCTGACTTTC. Variable domain in full (rest from reference TRBV28 and TRBJ2-6): DVKVTQSSRYLVKRTGEKVFLECVQDMDHENMFWYRQDPGLGLRLIYFSYDVKMKEKGDIPEGYSVSREKKERFSLILESASTNQTSMYLCASSLTGNPGANVLTFGAGSRLTVL.

The gene calls are TRBV29-1 and TRBJ2-3; D is unclear. Per the germline V gene, CDR1 is SQVTM and CDR2 is ANQGSEA. Trimming cost V 7 bases and J 4 bases, with 12 bases left between them. The CDR3 contains 12 residues. This chain's CDR3 is CSGNRGADTQYF. For the CDR3, the DNA is TGCAGCGGTAACCGAGGTGCAGATACGCAGTATTTT.

The rearrangement uses TRBV5-8 and TRBJ2-5; no clear D. The CDR3 totals 12 residues. Trimming cost V 5 bases and J 7 bases, with 12 bases left between them. Germline V CDR1 and CDR2: SGHTS, YDEGEE. The CDR3 nucleotides are TGTGCCAGCAGTTTCGCCCCGGGGACCCAGTACTTC. It codes for CASSFAPGTQYF.

This clone was detected a few times. The chain carries TRBV7-3 and TRBJ1-6; D gene uncertain. The CDR3 is 14 amino acids. Trimming cost V 0 bases and J 7 bases, with 7 bases left between them. The V gene's germline CDR1 is SGHTA and CDR2 FQGTGA. The CDR3, as DNA: TGTGCCAGCAGCTTAACAGGGAGGAATTCACCCCTCCACTTT. This translates into CASSLTGRNSPLHF. Looking up the rest from reference TRBV7-3 and TRBJ1-6 gives the full variable domain: GAGVSQTPSNKVTEKGKYVELRCDPISGHTALYWYRQSLGQGPEFLIYFQGTGAADDSGLPNDRFFAVRPEGSVSTLKIQRTERGDSAVYLCASSLTGRNSPLHFGNGTRLTVT.

This clone has more than one count but fewer than ten. The chain is built from TRBV2 and TRBJ1-5, with a weak D call TRBD1 (5 bases). V dropped 6 bases and J dropped 6 bases, with 18 bases sitting between them. Germline lookup yields CDR1 SNHLY and CDR2 FYNNEI. The CDR3 loop spans 15 amino acids. CDR3 sequence: CASRSLGGEAQPQHF. In DNA, the CDR3 is TGTGCCAGCAGGTCATTAGGAGGGGAGGCTCAGCCCCAGCATTTT.

The chain employs TRBV28 and TRBJ1-6; TRBD1 is a possible D gene (6 bases). CDR3 length equals 18 residues. Germline V gene sequence: CDR1 MDHEN, CDR2 SYDVKM. Trimming took 1 base from V and 7 from J, leaving 20 bases between them. The CDR3: CASSLSRGTFLKNSPLHF. CDR3 in DNA: TGTGCCAGCAGTTTATCCAGGGGTACGTTCCTGAAGAATTCACCCCTCCACTTT.

The chain links TRBV20-1 to TRBJ1-1; maybe TRBD1 (6 bases). This CDR3 is 13 amino acids long. Germline-derived CDR1 and CDR2 are DFQATT and SNEGSKA (reference sequence). With 4 bases removed from V and 3 bases from J, the gap between germline ends came to 12 bases. CDR3 nucleotides: TGCAGTGCTATTGACAGGATTGACACTGAAGCTTTCTTT. It translates to CSAIDRIDTEAFF.

This chain joins TRBV7-3 and TRBJ2-1; 10 bases agree with TRBD2. J was trimmed by 6 bases and V by 0 bases; bases with no gene match: 8. Germline V lookup: CDR1 SGHTA, CDR2 FQGTGA. This CDR3 comprises 17 residues. The CDR3 loop reads CASSLTVSGRAGNEQFF. The CDR3 DNA follows: TGTGCCAGCAGCTTAACCGTCAGCGGGAGGGCCGGCAATGAGCAGTTCTTC.

Of note for this clone: Additional DNA sequences in this sample encode the identical CDR3. The chain combines TRBV7-9 with TRBJ2-7, with 13 bases identical to TRBD2. Per germline, CDR1 SEHNR and CDR2 FQNEAQ (reference sequence). V lost 1 base to trimming and J lost 3 bases; unmatched junction nucleotides: 3. The CDR3 extends over 16 amino acids. The CDR3 DNA sequence: TGTGCCAGCAGCTTAGGACTAGCGGGAGGTGGCTACGAGCAGTACTTC. Encoded protein: CASSLGLAGGGYEQYF. The full variable domain, completed using reference TRBV7-9 and TRBJ2-7, is DTGVSQNPRHKITKRGQNVTFRCDPISEHNRLYWYRQTLGQGPEFLTYFQNEAQLEKSRLLSDRFSAERPKGSFSTLEIQRTEQGDSAMYLCASSLGLAGGGYEQYFGPGTRLTVT.

The rearrangement uses TRBV7-3 and TRBJ1-2; 7 positions match TRBD1. The germline CDR1 and CDR2 sequences are SGHTA and FQGTGA. This CDR3 contains 15 residues. V was clipped by 5 bases and J by 0 bases; unmatched bases: 6. The CDR3 protein is CASSPQQGTNYGYTF. CDR3 bases: TGTGCCAGCAGCCCTCAACAGGGGACTAACTATGGCTACACCTTC.

Here the CDR3 reads CASSPDLSGELFF. The CDR3 bases are TGTGCCAGCAGCCCCGACTTGTCCGGGGAGCTGTTTTTT. This rearrangement joins TRBV5-6 to TRBJ2-2; D not resolved. This CDR3 spans 13 amino acids. The germline V gene encodes CDR1 SGHDT and CDR2 YYEEEE. V gave up 4 bases and J gave up 6 bases, with 10 bases separating them.

This clone occurred once. V usage is TRBV3-1 (or the pseudogene TRBV3-2) and J usage is TRBJ1-2, with a weak D call TRBD1 (5 bases). The V end was cut by 5 bases, the J end by 4 bases, with 14 bases between. The CDR3 loop spans 14 amino acids. In germline, CDR1 is LGHDT, CDR2 YNNKEL (reference sequence). This chain's CDR3 is CASSLGRDSYGYTF. The CDR3 region has the DNA TGTGCCAGCAGCTTGGGACGGGACTCCTATGGCTACACCTTC.

The chain couples TRBV2 to TRBJ2-7, with 8 nucleotides matching TRBD2. Germline CDR1 and CDR2: SNHLY and FYNNEI. V dropped 6 bases and J dropped 2; count of bases not matched to a gene: 3. The CDR3 covers 13 residues. This CDR3 is CASRGGLAYEQYF. CDR3 DNA: TGTGCCAGCAGAGGGGGACTAGCCTACGAGCAGTACTTC. Full variable domain (rest looked up from reference TRBV2 and TRBJ2-7): EPEVTQTPSHQVTQMGQEVILRCVPISNHLYFYWYRQILGQKVEFLVSFYNNEISEKSEIFDDQFSVERPDGSNFTLKIRSTKLEDSAMYFCASRGGLAYEQYFGPGTRLTVT.

This clone was recorded only once. The V gene is TRBV6-2 or TRBV6-3, the J gene TRBJ2-7; D possibly corresponds to TRBD1 (6 bases). The V end lost 7 bases, the J end lost 5 bases, and 15 bases lay between the germline ends. Germline V CDR1 and CDR2: MNHEY, SVGEGT. This CDR3 is built from 13 residues. The CDR3 reads CASTPQGFDEQYF. The CDR3 DNA reads as TGTGCCAGCACCCCACAGGGTTTCGACGAGCAGTACTTC.

This rearrangement joins TRBV6-2 or TRBV6-3 to TRBJ2-3; 14 nucleotides line up with TRBD2. CDR1 is MNHEY, CDR2 SVGEGT, per germline. Losses at the gene ends were 2 bases for V and 3 bases for J; bases not matched to a gene: 10. The CDR3 has 19 amino acids. CDR3 nucleotide sequence: TGTGCCAGCAGTTACGAGTCGGGCGGACTAGCGGGGGGAACAGATACGCAGTATTTT. Protein product: CASSYESGGLAGGTDTQYF.

The chain has TRBV9 and TRBJ2-7, with 9 bases identical to TRBD1. The CDR3 contains 14 residues. The germline V gene has CDR1 SGDLS and CDR2 YYNGEE. The V segment lost 5 bases and the J segment 7 bases; nucleotides outside the gene matches: 10. The CDR3 DNA follows: TGTGCCAGCAGTGCCGGGACAGGGTCGAGGGAGCAGTACTTC. Its protein product is CASSAGTGSREQYF.

The V gene is TRBV6-1, the J gene TRBJ2-7; D is perhaps TRBD2 (6 bases). Trimming removed 5 bases at V and 7 bases at J, with 9 bases between. CDR3 length: 11 amino acids. The germline V gene encodes CDR1 MNHNS and CDR2 SASEGT. The CDR3 DNA is TGTGCCAGCAGTTCGGGGGTTGAGCAGTACTTC. Translation: CASSSGVEQYF.